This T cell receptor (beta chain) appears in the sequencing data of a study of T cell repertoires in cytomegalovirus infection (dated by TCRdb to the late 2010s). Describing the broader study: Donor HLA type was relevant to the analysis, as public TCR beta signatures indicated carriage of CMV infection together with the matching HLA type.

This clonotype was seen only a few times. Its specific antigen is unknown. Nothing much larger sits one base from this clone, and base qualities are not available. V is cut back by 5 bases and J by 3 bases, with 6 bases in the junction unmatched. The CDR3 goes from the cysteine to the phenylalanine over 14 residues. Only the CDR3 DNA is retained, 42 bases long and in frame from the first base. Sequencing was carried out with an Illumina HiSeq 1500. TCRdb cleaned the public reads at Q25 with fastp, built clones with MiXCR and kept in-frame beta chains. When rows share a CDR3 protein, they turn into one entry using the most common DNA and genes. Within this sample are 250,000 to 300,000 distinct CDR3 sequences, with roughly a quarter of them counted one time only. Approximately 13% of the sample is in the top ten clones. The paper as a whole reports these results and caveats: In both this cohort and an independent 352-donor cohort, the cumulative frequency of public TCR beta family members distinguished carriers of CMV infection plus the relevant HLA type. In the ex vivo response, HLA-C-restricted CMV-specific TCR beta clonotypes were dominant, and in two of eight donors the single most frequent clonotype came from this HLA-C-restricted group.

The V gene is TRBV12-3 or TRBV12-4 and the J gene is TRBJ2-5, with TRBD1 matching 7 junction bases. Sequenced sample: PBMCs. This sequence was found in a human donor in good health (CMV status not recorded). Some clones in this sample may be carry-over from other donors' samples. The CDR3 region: CASSEGTAKETQYF. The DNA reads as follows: TGTGCCAGCAGTGAAGGGACAGCCAAAGAGACCCAGTACTTC.